This T cell receptor beta chain was sequenced for a study of shared clonotypes between healthy human individuals. Repertoires were generated with immunoSEQ multiplex PCR, while TCRdb's copy carries only in-frame clones and drops some. The data contain about 2.4 million clones, over 85% of them singletons. This TCR came from a young man in good health. Some clones in this sample may be carry-over from other donors' samples. The sequenced sample consisted of naive CD4+ T cells from PBMCs. Specified subset: CD45RA+ positively selected.

The CDR3 reads CASSPSMITSSYEQYF. The CDR3, as DNA: TGTGCCAGCTCACCCTCGATGATAACATCTTCCTACGAGCAGTACTTC. The chain is built from TRBV18 and TRBJ2-7; D gene unclear. V lost 3 bases and J 1 base, leaving 16 bases between the germline ends. CDR3 length: 16 amino acids. The germline V gene encodes CDR1 KGHSH and CDR2 LQKENI.